This record covers a single TCR beta chain. The sample belongs to a study of cytomegalovirus exposure and HLA in healthy donors. The PCR ran on 60 Vbeta and 13 Jbeta primers. Sequenced by immunoSEQ multiplex PCR; TCRdb stores in-frame clones only, minus some. The listing contains about 210,000 clones. CDR1 and CDR2 from the germline V gene are MNHEY and SMNVEV (reference sequence). V was clipped by 6 bases and J by 5 bases; unmatched bases: 11. The CDR3 spans 15 residues. This sequence was found in a woman aged 25 to 39 in good health and CMV-seropositive. The J gene is TRBJ2-5, the V gene TRBV27; 8 bases are a match to TRBD1. Material for sequencing was PBMCs. The CDR3 DNA is TGTGCCAGCAGCGCTGGACAGGGAGAGGGGGAGACCCAGTACTTC. Translating it yields CASSAGQGEGETQYF.